Following are 7 T cell receptor beta chains from one sample sequenced in a study of radiotherapy plus CTLA-4 blockade in lung cancer. Repertoires were generated with immunoSEQ multiplex PCR, while TCRdb's copy carries only in-frame clones and drops some. This repertoire shows some 60,000 clones, more than 60% found once; its top ten account for approximately 17%. The sequencing used peripheral blood, collected from a patient treated with radiotherapy plus ipilimumab. These receptors all stem from a human donor with non-small cell lung cancer who had a complete response to radiotherapy plus ipilimumab.

This clone was seen more than once but under ten times. The chain links TRBV6-5 to TRBJ1-1, with 10 bases aligning to TRBD1. V dropped 5 bases and J dropped 3; count of bases not matched to a gene: 0. CDR1 and CDR2 (germline): MNHEY, SVGAGI. This CDR3 has 13 amino acids. The CDR3 region has the DNA TGTGCCAGCAGTGACAGGGGGCACACTGAAGCTTTCTTT. This codes for CASSDRGHTEAFF.

The chain couples TRBV29-1 to TRBJ1-1; TRBD1 aligns across 10 bases. V shed 3 bases, J shed 5 bases, and the junction held 12 bases outside the gene matches. This CDR3 is built from 16 residues. CDR1 is SQVTM and CDR2 is ANQGSEA in the germline V gene. The CDR3 bases are TGCAGCGTTGACCGACAGGGGGCAGCAATAAGGACTGAAGCTTTCTTT. Residues: CSVDRQGAAIRTEAFF.

This clone has only a few counts. The CDR3 region has the DNA TGTGCCAGCAGCCCGAGACTAGCGGGTCCGGATACGCAGTATTTT. This sequence encodes CASSPRLAGPDTQYF. This rearrangement joins TRBV7-9 to TRBJ2-3; 10 nucleotides match TRBD2. V shed 5 bases, J shed 6 bases, and the junction held 8 bases outside the gene matches. The CDR3 length is 15 residues. Germline-derived CDR1 and CDR2 are SEHNR and FQNEAQ (reference sequence).

This clone was seen a few times. The chain recombines TRBV4-1 with TRBJ1-2; D perhaps matches TRBD1 (5 bases). With 4 bases removed from V and 8 bases from J, the gap between germline ends came to 20 bases. The CDR3 extends over 15 amino acids. Germline values: CDR1 MGHRA, CDR2 YSYEKL. The CDR3 protein is CASSLRDWARGGYTF. CDR3 sequence (DNA): TGCGCCAGCAGCCTTCGGGACTGGGCCCGAGGAGGCTACACCTTC.

The chain combines TRBV7-2 with TRBJ1-3, with TRBD1 identical over 9 bases. Germline trimming cut 5 bases from V and 4 bases from J; bases unmatched to any gene: 6. Germline CDR1 and CDR2: SGHTA and FQGNSA. The CDR3 totals 15 residues. CDR3 region: CASSAMGTGGNTIYF. CDR3 coding DNA: TGTGCCAGCAGCGCGATGGGGACAGGGGGAAACACCATATATTTT.

This clone occurred a few times. A junction end diverges from the germline sequence, so it may reflect a read error. Written as DNA, the CDR3 is TGTGCCATCAGTGGTGGGGCGATTCTTAGCCATCAGCCCCAGCATTTT. Encoded protein: CAISGGAILSHQPQHF. The chain recombines TRBV10-3 with TRBJ1-5; a possible D gene is TRBD1 (5 bases). This CDR3 has 16 residues. The germline V gene encodes CDR1 ENHRY and CDR2 SYGVKD.

This clone has just a few counts. V gene TRBV10-1 combines with J gene TRBJ1-1, with TRBD1 matching over 9 bases. Germline CDR1 reads WNHNN; CDR2 reads SYGVQD (reference sequence). The CDR3 consists of 15 residues. The V segment lost 0 bases and the J segment 5 bases; nucleotides outside the gene matches: 4. The DNA for the CDR3 is TGCGCCAGCAGTGAGTCGGGACAGGGAGTTACTGAAGCTTTCTTT. Amino acid sequence: CASSESGQGVTEAFF.